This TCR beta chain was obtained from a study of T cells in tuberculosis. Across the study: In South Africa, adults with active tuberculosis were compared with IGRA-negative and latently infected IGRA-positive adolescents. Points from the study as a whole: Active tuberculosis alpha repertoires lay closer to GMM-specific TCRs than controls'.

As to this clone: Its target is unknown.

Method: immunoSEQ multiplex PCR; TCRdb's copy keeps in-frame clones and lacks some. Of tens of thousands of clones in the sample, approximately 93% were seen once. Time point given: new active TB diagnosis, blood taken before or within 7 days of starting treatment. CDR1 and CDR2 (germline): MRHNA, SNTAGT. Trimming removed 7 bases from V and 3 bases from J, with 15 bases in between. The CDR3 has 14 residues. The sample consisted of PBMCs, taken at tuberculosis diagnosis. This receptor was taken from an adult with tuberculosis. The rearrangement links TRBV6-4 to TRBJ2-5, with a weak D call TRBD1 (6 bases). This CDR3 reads CASKRGRVKETQYF. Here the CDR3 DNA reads TGTGCCAGCAAAAGGGGGAGAGTTAAAGAGACCCAGTACTTC.